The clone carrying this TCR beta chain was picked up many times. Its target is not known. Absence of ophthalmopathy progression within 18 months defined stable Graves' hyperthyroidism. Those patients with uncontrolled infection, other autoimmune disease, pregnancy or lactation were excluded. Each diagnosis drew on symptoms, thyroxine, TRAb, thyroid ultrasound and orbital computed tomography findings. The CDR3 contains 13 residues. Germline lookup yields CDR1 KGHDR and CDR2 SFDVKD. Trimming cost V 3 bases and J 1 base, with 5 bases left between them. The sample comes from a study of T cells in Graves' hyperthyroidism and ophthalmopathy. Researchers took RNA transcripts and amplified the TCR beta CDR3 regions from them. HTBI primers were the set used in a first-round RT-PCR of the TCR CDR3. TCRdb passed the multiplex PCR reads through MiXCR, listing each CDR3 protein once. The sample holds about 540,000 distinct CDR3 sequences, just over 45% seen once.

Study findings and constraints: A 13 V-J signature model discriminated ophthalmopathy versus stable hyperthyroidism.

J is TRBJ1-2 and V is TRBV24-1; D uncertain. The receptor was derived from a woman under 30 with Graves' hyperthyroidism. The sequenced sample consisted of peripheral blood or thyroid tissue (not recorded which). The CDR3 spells CATSDPFNYGYTF. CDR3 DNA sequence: TGTGCCACCAGTGATCCCTTTAACTATGGCTACACCTTC.